Each of the 9 T cell receptor beta chains below was sequenced from the same sample in a study of blood T cell repertoires in COVID-19. Sequencing used immunoSEQ multiplex PCR; TCRdb keeps in-frame clones, though not all of them. This repertoire shows about 40,000 clones, about 89% found once; its top ten account for less than 20%. The sequenced sample consisted of peripheral blood. The receptors derive from a woman aged 25-40 years in a cohort sampled during active COVID-19.

V gene TRBV5-4 combines with J gene TRBJ1-1; the D gene is possibly TRBD1 (6 bases). CDR1 SGHNT and CDR2 YYREEE come from the germline V gene (reference sequence). The CDR3 is made up of 15 amino acids. V lost 0 bases, J lost 0 bases, and 9 bases lay in between. CDR3 region: CASSLGQALNTEAFF. CDR3 coding DNA: TGTGCCAGCAGCTTGGGACAGGCACTGAACACTGAAGCTTTCTTT. Drawing the rest from reference TRBV5-4 and TRBJ1-1, the complete variable domain is ETGVTQSPTHLIKTRGQQVTLRCSSQSGHNTVSWYQQALGQGPQFIFQYYREEENGRGNFPPRFSGLQFPNYSSELNVNALELDDSALYLCASSLGQALNTEAFFGQGTRLTVV.

The genes are TRBV7-6 and TRBJ2-2; 13 positions match TRBD2. There are 15 residues in the CDR3. CDR1 is SGHVS, CDR2 FNYEAQ, per germline. V dropped 5 bases and J dropped 7; count of bases not matched to a gene: 4. The CDR3 DNA is TGTGCCAGCAGCGAACTAGCGGGAGGGATCGGGGAGCTGTTTTTT. This translates into CASSELAGGIGELFF.

V and J are TRBV7-9 and TRBJ1-1, with 8 nucleotides matching TRBD1. V shed 1 base and J 1 base; nucleotides not matched to a gene: 8. This CDR3 has 17 amino acids. CDR1 and CDR2 (germline): SEHNR, FQNEAQ (reference sequence). The CDR3 sequence is CASSLVGQGVRNTEAFF. The DNA of the CDR3 is TGTGCCAGCAGCTTAGTAGGACAGGGCGTAAGGAACACTGAAGCTTTCTTT. Full variable domain (outside the CDR3, taken from reference TRBV7-9 and TRBJ1-1): DTGVSQNPRHKITKRGQNVTFRCDPISEHNRLYWYRQTLGQGPEFLTYFQNEAQLEKSRLLSDRFSAERPKGSFSTLEIQRTEQGDSAMYLCASSLVGQGVRNTEAFFGQGTRLTVV.

The V and J genes are TRBV19 and TRBJ2-7, with a possible D match to TRBD2 (6 bases). From germline, CDR1 is LNHDA and CDR2 SQIVND (reference sequence). V lost 3 bases and J 2 bases, leaving 11 bases between the germline ends. The CDR3 is 14 amino acids. Here the CDR3 reads CASSIAGGTYEQYF. CDR3 nucleotide sequence: TGTGCCAGTAGTATTGCCGGGGGAACCTACGAGCAGTACTTC.

The V gene is TRBV19, the J gene TRBJ2-7; D is perhaps TRBD1 (6 bases). CDR1 is LNHDA and CDR2 is SQIVND in the germline V gene (reference sequence). The germline V and J ends were trimmed by 5 bases and 3 bases, with 11 bases remaining between them. This CDR3 region has 13 residues. CDR3 residues: CASSSGEDYEQYF. DNA of the CDR3: TGTGCCAGTAGTTCAGGGGAAGACTACGAGCAGTACTTC.

This rearrangement joins TRBV30 to TRBJ1-5, with D possibly matching TRBD1 (5 bases). V was trimmed by 3 bases and J by 2 bases, leaving 5 bases between them. The CDR3 runs to 12 residues. Looked up from germline, CDR1 is GTSNPN and CDR2 is SVGIG (reference sequence). The CDR3 spells CAWSRGNQPQHF. The CDR3 DNA reads as TGTGCCTGGAGCAGGGGCAATCAGCCCCAGCATTTT.

This sequence joins TRBV6-2 or TRBV6-3 and TRBJ2-3; 7 nucleotides match TRBD2. Trimming at V came to 6 bases and at J to 0 bases, leaving 9 bases not matched to a gene. The CDR3 totals 16 residues. CDR1 is MNHEY and CDR2 is SVGEGT in the germline V gene. In DNA form, the CDR3 reads TGTGCCAGCAGCCCGGGGGGTCACCCTAGCACAGATACGCAGTATTTT. Its protein is CASSPGGHPSTDTQYF.

The CDR3 reads CASSMPSVADTQYF. CDR3 bases: TGTGCCAGCAGTATGCCCAGCGTTGCAGATACGCAGTATTTT. V and J are TRBV6-1 and TRBJ2-3; D is undetermined. The germline V and J ends were trimmed by 5 bases and 4 bases, with 13 bases remaining between them. The CDR3 is 14 amino acids. Germline CDR1 is MNHNS and CDR2 is SASEGT.

The V call is TRBV5-4, the J call TRBJ2-7, with a weak D call TRBD2 (5 bases). The germline gives CDR1 SGHNT, CDR2 YYREEE (reference sequence). The CDR3 spans 12 residues. Trimming left V 4 bases short and J 7 bases short, with 12 bases between. In nucleotides, the CDR3 is TGTGCCAGCAGCCCGGGGTCCCCGGAGCAGTACTTC. Translation: CASSPGSPEQYF. The variable domain in full, with the rest retrieved from reference TRBV5-4 and TRBJ2-7, is ETGVTQSPTHLIKTRGQQVTLRCSSQSGHNTVSWYQQALGQGPQFIFQYYREEENGRGNFPPRFSGLQFPNYSSELNVNALELDDSALYLCASSPGSPEQYFGPGTRLTVT.